This entry concerns a single T cell receptor (beta chain). Its specificity is unknown. Drawing of blood for sampling happened at baseline, at cycle 4 day 1, and at cycle 7 day 1. Trimming removed 0 bases from V and 2 bases from J, with 11 bases in between. The length of the CDR3 is 16 residues. The germline CDR1 and CDR2 sequences are KGHSH and LQKENI. Data came from immunoSEQ multiplex PCR; TCRdb stores just in-frame clones and leaves some out. The sample has roughly 100,000 clones; roughly 80% are singletons. This entry comes from a study of OX40 agonist ivuxolimab in advanced cancers. The wider study: Three patients showed partial responses: one hepatocellular carcinoma and two cutaneous melanoma cases.

Study-wide results and limits: Researchers did not determine the expanded peripheral T cells' antigen specificity.

V and J are TRBV18 and TRBJ2-1; a possible D gene is TRBD2 (6 bases). The TCR comes from an adult with an advanced solid tumor such as melanoma, head and neck, liver or kidney cancer. The sequenced sample was CD4+ or CD8+ T cells sorted from blood, obtained in a trial of the OX40 agonist ivuxolimab. The CDR3 spells CASSPPAGKTYNEQFF. The DNA for the CDR3 is TGTGCCAGCTCACCACCGGCGGGGAAGACCTACAATGAGCAGTTCTTC.